This TCR beta chain was identified in a study of shared clonotypes between healthy human individuals. On the study more broadly: A donor's plate count was three for CD4 naive and three for CD4 memory; CD8 naive had two and CD8 memory one.

Germline V gene lookup returns CDR1 MNHNY and CDR2 SVGAGI (reference sequence). Trimming took 6 bases from V and 5 from J; bases not matched to a gene: 8. CDR3 length: 14 amino acids. Sequencing used immunoSEQ multiplex PCR; TCRdb keeps in-frame clones, though not all of them. The table includes around 1,100,000 clones, about 72% detected once. Study-wide findings and caveats: Generally, estimated richness proved larger in naive subsets than it did in memory subsets.

About this clone itself: Its specificity is not known.

Source material: memory CD4+ T cells from PBMCs. Indicated subset: CD45RA-negative fraction. The rearrangement joins TRBV6-6 to TRBJ2-7; 9 positions match TRBD1. This TCR derives from a man younger than 35 in good health. Some clones in this sample may be carry-over from other donors' samples. The CDR3 region has the DNA TGTGCCAGCAGACGGACAGGGGTGAAGAACGAGCAGTACTTC. This encodes CASRRTGVKNEQYF.